The 14 T cell receptor beta chains reported below all come from one sample, sequenced in a study of cytomegalovirus exposure and HLA in healthy donors. Primers for the PCR totalled 60 Vbeta and 13 Jbeta. The method was immunoSEQ multiplex PCR; TCRdb's version includes in-frame clones alone and lacks a portion of them. The table includes 150,000 to 180,000 clones, around 80% detected once. Source material: PBMCs. These TCRs come from a middle-aged woman in good health and CMV-seropositive.

The rearrangement uses TRBV28 and TRBJ2-7; 8 nucleotides agree with TRBD1. After removal of 2 bases from V and 9 bases from J, the junction contained 12 bases not matched to a gene. Germline V gene data show CDR1 as MDHEN and CDR2 as SYDVKM. The CDR3 length is 15 residues. The CDR3 region has the DNA TGTGCCAGCAGTTTACCCGGACAGGGCAGTCTAGGGCAGTACTTC. Its protein product is CASSLPGQGSLGQYF. The full variable domain, its missing parts supplied by reference TRBV28 and TRBJ2-7, is DVKVTQSSRYLVKRTGEKVFLECVQDMDHENMFWYRQDPGLGLRLIYFSYDVKMKEKGDIPEGYSVSREKKERFSLILESASTNQTSMYLCASSLPGQGSLGQYFGPGTRLTVT.

The chain combines TRBV5-1 with TRBJ1-2, with 7 nucleotides matching TRBD1. Germline trimming cut 0 bases from V and 3 bases from J; bases unmatched to any gene: 5. Per germline, CDR1 SGHRS and CDR2 YFSETQ. This CDR3 has 15 amino acids. Written as DNA, the CDR3 is TGCGCCAGCAGCTTGGAGTATCAGGGGGACTATGGCTACACCTTC. This gives the protein CASSLEYQGDYGYTF. Supplemented by reference TRBV5-1 and TRBJ1-2, the full variable domain reads KAGVTQTPRYLIKTRGQQVTLSCSPISGHRSVSWYQQTPGQGLQFLFEYFSETQRNKGNFPGRFSGRQFSNSRSEMNVSTLELGDSALYLCASSLEYQGDYGYTFGSGTRLTVV.

The chain couples TRBV2 to TRBJ2-7, with D uncertain. Germline CDR1 and CDR2: SNHLY and FYNNEI. The CDR3 totals 16 residues. V lost 2 bases and J 5 bases, leaving 19 bases between the germline ends. CDR3 in DNA: TGTGCCAGCAGTGAACAATCGGTCATTAACGGTCACGAGCAGTACTTC. It translates to CASSEQSVINGHEQYF.

This CDR3 reads CASSPSSGGLRTDTQYF. In nucleotides, the CDR3 is TGTGCCAGCAGTCCGTCCTCCGGGGGACTACGCACAGATACGCAGTATTTT. V usage is TRBV25-1 and J usage is TRBJ2-3; 7 positions agree with TRBD2. CDR3 length: 17 residues. Germline-derived CDR1 and CDR2 are MGHDK and SYGVNS. J gave up 1 base and V 5 bases, and 12 bases lay outside the gene matches.

V usage is TRBV27 and J usage is TRBJ1-1, with 9 bases matching TRBD1. CDR3 length: 15 amino acids. CDR1 is MNHEY, CDR2 SMNVEV, per germline (reference sequence). Trimming took 3 bases from V and 5 from J; bases not matched to a gene: 7. The CDR3 loop is CASSFSQGAGTEAFF. The CDR3 DNA is TGTGCCAGCAGTTTCTCACAGGGGGCGGGTACTGAAGCTTTCTTT.

A single count supports this clone. This chain uses TRBV4-1 with TRBJ2-1; perhaps TRBD2 as D (6 bases). The CDR3 is 17 residues long. Trimming took off 3 bases at V and 7 bases at J, with 22 bases between the two ends. Germline V gives CDR1 MGHRA, CDR2 YSYEKL. CDR3 in amino acids: CASSHDLGTSSRNEQFF. CDR3 sequence (DNA): TGCGCCAGCAGCCATGATCTGGGGACTTCCTCGAGGAATGAGCAGTTCTTC.

This clone has only a few counts. The CDR3: CASSRTSGSLYEQYF. CDR3 coding DNA: TGTGCCAGCAGTCGGACTAGCGGGAGTCTCTACGAGCAGTACTTC. V gene TRBV6-5 combines with J gene TRBJ2-7; 13 positions agree with TRBD2. Germline V CDR1 and CDR2: MNHEY, SVGAGI. V trimming: 5 bases; J trimming: 3 bases; junction bases outside the gene matches: 4. The length of the CDR3 is 15 residues.

In this sample, this clone turned up many times. The V and J genes are TRBV19 and TRBJ1-5; 7 nucleotides align to TRBD1. V was clipped by 5 bases and J by 7 bases; unmatched bases: 5. Germline V gives CDR1 LNHDA, CDR2 SQIVND (reference sequence). The CDR3 loop spans 13 amino acids. This chain's CDR3 is CASSLRDSQPQHF. DNA of the CDR3: TGTGCCAGTAGTCTGAGGGACAGCCAGCCCCAGCATTTT.

J is TRBJ2-5 and V is TRBV12-2; the table calls TRBD1, which could not be checked here. TRBV12-2 is a pseudogene. The CDR3 consists of 14 residues. The CDR3 sequence is CASRLSGSGETQYF. In DNA, the CDR3 is TGTGCAAGTCGCTTATCCGGGTCAGGGGAGACCCAGTACTTC.

V gene TRBV7-2 combines with J gene TRBJ2-5; D is ambiguous. The ends were cut back, 2 bases at V and 5 bases at J, with 9 bases in the middle. CDR3 length equals 13 residues. Germline CDR1 is SGHTA and CDR2 is FQGNSA. The CDR3 loop is CASSLYFVETQYF. The CDR3, as DNA: TGTGCCAGCAGCTTATACTTTGTCGAGACCCAGTACTTC. The variable domain in full, completed from reference TRBV7-2 and TRBJ2-5, reads GAGVSQSPSNKVTEKGKDVELRCDPISGHTALYWYRQSLGQGLEFLIYFQGNSAPDKSGLPSDRFSAERTGGSVSTLTIQRTQQEDSAVYLCASSLYFVETQYFGPGTRLLVL.

To note about this clone: Other DNA sequences within the sample encode an identical CDR3. The chain links TRBV18 to TRBJ2-1; 8 bases agree with TRBD1. The germline CDR1 and CDR2 sequences are KGHSH and LQKENI. The CDR3 has 14 residues. V dropped 3 bases and J dropped 5; count of bases not matched to a gene: 3. The CDR3 loop reads CASSPGQGDNEQFF. For the CDR3, the DNA is TGTGCCAGCTCACCCGGACAGGGCGACAATGAGCAGTTCTTC.

The J gene is TRBJ2-7, the V gene TRBV7-6; unclear D gene. With 2 bases removed from V and 3 bases from J, the gap between germline ends came to 8 bases. The germline CDR1 and CDR2 sequences are SGHVS and FNYEAQ. CDR3 length equals 13 residues. The CDR3 coding sequence is TGTGCCAGCAGCTTAATAACAGACTACGAGCAGTACTTC. It yields the protein CASSLITDYEQYF.

The rearrangement links TRBV11-3 to TRBJ2-7, with a possible D match to TRBD1 (5 bases). CDR1 is SGHNT, CDR2 YENEEA, per germline. Trimming stripped 1 base from V and 5 bases from J, with 9 bases between. This CDR3 is built from 13 residues. The CDR3 DNA reads as TGTGCCAGCAGCTTAGGGGGCTCGGACGAGCAGTACTTC. Translated: CASSLGGSDEQYF.

The rearrangement uses TRBV5-1 and TRBJ2-7, with D possibly matching TRBD2 (8 bases). Germline V gene sequence: CDR1 SGHRS, CDR2 YFSETQ. The CDR3 runs 21 residues. V lost 4 bases, J lost 3 bases, and 35 bases lay in between. CDR3 in DNA: TGCGCCAGCAGCCAGGATCACAGGGGTTTAGCGGGGCGGAGGGGGTACTACGAGCAGTACTTC. Translated, it gives CASSQDHRGLAGRRGYYEQYF.